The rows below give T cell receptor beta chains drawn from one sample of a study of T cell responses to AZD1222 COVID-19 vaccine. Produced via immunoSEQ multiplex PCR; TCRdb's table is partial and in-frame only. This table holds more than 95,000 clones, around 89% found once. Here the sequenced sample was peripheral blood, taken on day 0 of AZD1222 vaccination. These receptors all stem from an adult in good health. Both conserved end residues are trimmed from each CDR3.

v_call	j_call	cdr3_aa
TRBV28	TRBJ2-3	ASTFSGRVTDTQY
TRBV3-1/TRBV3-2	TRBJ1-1	ASSILNTEAF
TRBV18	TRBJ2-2	ASSPDSSGGELF
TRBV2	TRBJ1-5	ASSDGHSNQPQH
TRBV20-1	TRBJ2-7	SASLTSGRLEQY
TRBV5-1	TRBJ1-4	ASRQDREGEKLF
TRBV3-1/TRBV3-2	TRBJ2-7	ASSQDLGGTGGFEQY
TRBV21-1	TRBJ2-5	ASKGCTERPQETQY
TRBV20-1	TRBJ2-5	SARGDGQY
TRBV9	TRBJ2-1	ASTLSGGDYNEQF
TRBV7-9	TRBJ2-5	ASSLRGVGETQY
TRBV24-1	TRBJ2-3	ATTSSTDTQY
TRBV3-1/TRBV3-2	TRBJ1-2	ASSPLGSGSGYT